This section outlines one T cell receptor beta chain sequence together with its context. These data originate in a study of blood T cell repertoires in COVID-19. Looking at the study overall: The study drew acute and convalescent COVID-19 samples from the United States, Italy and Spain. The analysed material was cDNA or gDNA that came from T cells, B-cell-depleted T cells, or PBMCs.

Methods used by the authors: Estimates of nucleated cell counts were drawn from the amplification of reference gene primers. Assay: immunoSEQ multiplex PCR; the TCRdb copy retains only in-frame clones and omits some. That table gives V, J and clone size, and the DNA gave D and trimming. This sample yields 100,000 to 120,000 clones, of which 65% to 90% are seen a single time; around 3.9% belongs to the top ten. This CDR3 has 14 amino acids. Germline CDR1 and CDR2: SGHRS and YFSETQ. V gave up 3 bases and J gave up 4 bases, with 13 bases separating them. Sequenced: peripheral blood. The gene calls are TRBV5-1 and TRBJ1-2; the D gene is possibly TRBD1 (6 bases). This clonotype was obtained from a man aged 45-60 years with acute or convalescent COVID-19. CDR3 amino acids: CASSWTGTSYGYTF. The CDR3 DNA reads TGCGCCAGCAGCTGGACCGGGACATCCTATGGCTACACCTTC.